What follows is one T cell receptor beta chain and its context. The target of this receptor is not known. No much larger clonotype is one base removed from it; base qualities were not supplied. The CDR3 runs 13 residues from the cysteine to the phenylalanine. Here the CDR3 DNA is all that survives: 39 bases in frame from base 1. V loses 6 bases, J loses 5 bases, and the germline ends lie 14 bases apart. The germline V gene (reference sequence) specifies SGHNT as CDR1 and YYREEE as CDR2. The collaborating institutions used their own protocols to collect whole blood in K2EDTA tubes. For TCRbeta analysis, collaborators shipped samples in one of three forms: frozen whole blood, isolated PBMCs, or DNA extracted from either of those sample types. TCRbeta CDR3 regions were amplified from genomic DNA by means of the immunoSEQ Assay, a bias-controlled multiplex PCR. The published analysis was carried out like this. The number of nucleated cells in each sample was estimated from the amplification of reference gene primers within the assay. Sequence reads were collapsed and filtered to measure the absolute abundance of every unique TCRbeta CDR3 rearrangement. For each sample, productive Simpson clonality was calculated as the square root of Simpson's diversity index over productive rearrangements. TCRdb stores this immuneACCESS table with in-frame sequences only. Part of the clones is absent; in the studies checked, under half of the shortfall reflects unresolved V genes, and no reason is known for the rest. V, J and clone size are those of that table, while D and trimming were read from the DNA. The sample records more than 100,000 clones, around 85% of which are singletons. Of the sample, over 15% is held by the ten largest clones.

The sample is drawn from a study of blood T cell repertoires in COVID-19 (TCRdb year 2020). Regarding the research as a whole: Collaborator samples came from the United States, Italy and Spain and covered acute and convalescent phases of COVID-19. Where available, HLA class I and class II types were obtained from metadata supplied by the sample provider rather than from assay-based typing. The prospective study material was composed of cDNA or gDNA derived from T cells, B-cell-depleted T cells, or PBMCs. Deeply sampled blood TCRbeta repertoires from subjects exposed to, actively infected with, or recovered from COVID-19 were included in the dataset. The samples were drawn from the first 160 participants of the ongoing ImmuneRACE study and from 950 to 1,500 subjects provided by 6 global collaborators. The repertoires were released in a freely available public database meant as a resource for research on the immune response to SARS-CoV-2. A de-identified subject ID, COVID-19 status, age in years and sex were almost always included in the sample metadata. The study at large found these results: The quantity of clinical and demographic metadata differed by source and by participant and was supplied without curation.

The sequence came from a woman between 50 and 59 years old with acute or convalescent COVID-19. The sequencing input was peripheral blood. The V and J segments used are TRBV5-4 and TRBJ1-2; TRBD1 could be the D gene, as 5 bases match. This receptor carries the CDR3 CASTQGREYGYTF. The base sequence is TGTGCCAGCACCCAAGGCAGGGAATATGGCTACACCTTC.